This paragraph reports one T cell receptor (beta chain). These data come from a study of blood T cell repertoires in COVID-19. Using immunoSEQ multiplex PCR, the repertoire was profiled, and TCRdb retains in-frame clones only, with some absent. Found here are approximately 300,000 clones, approximately 89% of them singletons; the top ten hold 5.3%. Participants were aged about 18 to 89 years from about 25 US areas. CDR3 length: 14 amino acids. The germline V and J ends were trimmed by 0 bases and 5 bases, with 9 bases remaining between them. Germline assignment: CDR1 SGHDN and CDR2 FVKESK. Source material: PBMCs or T cells enriched from blood (not recorded which). The TCR originated in a woman in her twenties or thirties who had recovered from COVID-19. This rearrangement joins TRBV14 to TRBJ2-3, with D tentatively TRBD1 (5 bases). Written as DNA, the CDR3 is TGTGCCAGCAGCCAAGAGTGGGGCGAAGATACGCAGTATTTT. Protein product: CASSQEWGEDTQYF.